This T cell receptor (beta chain) was recorded in a study of blood T cells in healthy people across ages. As regards this clonotype: Antigen: not known.

The V segment lost 2 bases and the J segment 3 bases; nucleotides outside the gene matches: 9. CDR3 length: 16 residues. Germline V lookup: CDR1 MNHNS, CDR2 SASEGT. A second 7 to 11 cycle PCR used barcoded and J-beta primers. TCRdb analysed the 5' RACE reads with MiXCR anew, one entry per CDR3 protein. Among about a million distinct CDR3 sequences listed, 35% to 40% were seen once. Study-wide results and limits: Possibly confounding the expanded clonotype changes was the fact that donor CMV status was unknown. Donors of long life had a larger count of naive CD4+ cells and greater diversity than aged donors. The study found TCR beta diversity correlated strongly with naive T cell percentage.

Sequenced material: blood. The sequence was collected from a man between 18 and 29 years old in good health. The gene calls are TRBV6-1 and TRBJ2-7; 8 bases map to TRBD1. The CDR3 nucleotides are TGTGCCAGCAGTGAACCAATTACAGGGGGACACTACGAGCAGTACTTC. It encodes CASSEPITGGHYEQYF.